The T cell receptor beta chain under discussion was sequenced for a study of CD8 T cells in ankylosing spondylitis. TCR beta libraries were made by quantitative 5'-RACE with molecular barcodes. In TCRdb, the 5' RACE reads were re-called with MiXCR into one record per CDR3 protein. The repertoire consists of roughly 700,000 distinct CDR3 sequences, with over 15% occurring once and the leading ten covering around a fifth. Regarding this clonotype: Its specificity is not known.

General study findings and limits: Disease-linked clones had a CD8+ phenotype and relatively low frequency in peripheral blood. What seemed typical of ankylosing spondylitis blood was a TCR beta motif built from several highly homologous variants. Researchers reportedly found disease-linked clones significantly enriched in matched ankylosing spondylitis synovial fluid. In the blood and synovial fluid of reactive arthritis, some motif variants had been previously reported.

This CDR3 has 14 residues. Trimming took off 1 base at V and 1 base at J, with 10 bases between the two ends. Per the germline V gene, CDR1 is DFQATT and CDR2 is SNEGSKA (reference sequence). The source of this sequence is a male donor with ankylosing spondylitis. V and J are TRBV20-1 and TRBJ1-2; tentative D call: TRBD1 (5 bases). Sequenced: blood, either unsorted or a sorted T cell fraction (not recorded which). The CDR3 spells CSARVGGLNYGYTF. As DNA, the CDR3 is TGCAGTGCTAGAGTGGGGGGACTTAACTATGGCTACACCTTC.